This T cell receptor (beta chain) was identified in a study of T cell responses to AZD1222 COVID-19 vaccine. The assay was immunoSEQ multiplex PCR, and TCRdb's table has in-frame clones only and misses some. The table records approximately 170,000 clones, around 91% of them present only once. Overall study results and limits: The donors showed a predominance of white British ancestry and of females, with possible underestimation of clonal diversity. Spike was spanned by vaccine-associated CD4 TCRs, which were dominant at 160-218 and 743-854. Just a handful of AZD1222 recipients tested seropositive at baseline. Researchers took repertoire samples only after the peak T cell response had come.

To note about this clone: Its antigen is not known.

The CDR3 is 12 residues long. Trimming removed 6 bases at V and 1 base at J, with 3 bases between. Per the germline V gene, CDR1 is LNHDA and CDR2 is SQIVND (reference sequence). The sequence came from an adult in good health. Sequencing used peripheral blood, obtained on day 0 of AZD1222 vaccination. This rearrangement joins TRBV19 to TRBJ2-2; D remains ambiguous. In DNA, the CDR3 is TGTGCCAGTAGCGAGAACACCGGGGAGCTGTTTTTT. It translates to CASSENTGELFF. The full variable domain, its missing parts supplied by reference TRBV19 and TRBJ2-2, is DGGITQSPKYLFRKEGQNVTLSCEQNLNHDAMYWYRQDPGQGLRLIYYSQIVNDFQKGDIAEGYSVSREKKESFPLTVTSAQKNPTAFYLCASSENTGELFFGEGSRLTVL.